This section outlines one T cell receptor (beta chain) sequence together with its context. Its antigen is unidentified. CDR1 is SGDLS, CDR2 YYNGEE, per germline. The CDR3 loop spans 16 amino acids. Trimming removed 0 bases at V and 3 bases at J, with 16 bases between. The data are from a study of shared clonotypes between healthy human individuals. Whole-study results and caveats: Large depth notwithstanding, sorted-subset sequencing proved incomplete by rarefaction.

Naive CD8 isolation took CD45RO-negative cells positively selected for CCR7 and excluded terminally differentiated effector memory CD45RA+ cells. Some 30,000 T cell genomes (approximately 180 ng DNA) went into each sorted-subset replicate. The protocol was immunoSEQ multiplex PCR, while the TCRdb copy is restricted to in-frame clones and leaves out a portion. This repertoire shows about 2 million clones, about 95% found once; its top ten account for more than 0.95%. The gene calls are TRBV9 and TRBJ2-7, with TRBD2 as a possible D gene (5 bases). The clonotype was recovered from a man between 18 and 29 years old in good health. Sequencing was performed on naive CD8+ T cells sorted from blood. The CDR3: CASSVGSTPDYYEQYF. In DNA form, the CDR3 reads TGTGCCAGCAGCGTAGGGTCCACCCCCGACTACTACGAGCAGTACTTC.